This TCR beta chain appears in the sequencing data of a study of blood T cell repertoires in COVID-19 (dated by TCRdb to the early 2020s). For the study in its entirety: The collaborator samples originated in the United States, Italy and Spain and spanned the acute and convalescent phases of COVID-19. The material from the prospective study consisted of cDNA or gDNA derived from T cells, B-cell-depleted T cells, or PBMCs. The dataset comprised deeply sampled blood TCRbeta repertoires from subjects exposed to, actively infected with, or recovered from COVID-19. The repertoires were released in a freely available public database intended as a resource for research on the immune response to SARS-CoV-2. Samples came from the ongoing ImmuneRACE study (first 160 participants) plus 1,254 subjects from 6 global collaborators. Sample metadata almost always included a de-identified subject ID, COVID-19 status, age in years and sex. Where HLA class I and class II types were available, the types were taken from metadata supplied by the sample provider, not from assay-based typing. Paper-wide results and their limitations: The quantity of clinical and demographic metadata differed by source and by participant and was supplied without curation.

In regard to this clone: Its antigen is still unknown. No base qualities exist here, and no much larger clone lies one base off it.

Whole blood was collected in K2EDTA tubes by collaborating institutions according to the institutions' own protocols. For TCRbeta analysis, collaborator samples were shipped as frozen whole blood, as isolated PBMCs, or as DNA extracted from either sample type. Including the terminal cysteine and phenylalanine, the CDR3 comprises 14 residues. Only CDR3 DNA is held: 42 bases, read in frame from base 1. The trim is 4 bases for V and 3 bases for J, with a gap of 10 bases between the germline ends. CDR1 and CDR2 are read off the germline V gene as SGHTA and FQGTGA. TCRbeta CDR3 regions were amplified from genomic DNA using the immunoSEQ Assay, a bias-controlled multiplex PCR. The source study handled its data this way. The number of nucleated cells in each sample was estimated from the amplification of reference gene primers within the assay. To quantify the absolute abundance of each unique TCRbeta CDR3 rearrangement, sequence reads were collapsed and filtered. For each sample, productive Simpson clonality was calculated as the square root of Simpson's diversity index across productive rearrangements. This is the immuneACCESS table as TCRdb keeps it, with only in-frame sequences that have V and J called. A part of the clones is gone; compared with another copy, unresolved V genes explain less than half, and the rest is unexplained. V, J and clone size derive from that table, while D and trimming were established from the DNA sequence. The sample records roughly 200,000 clones, about 87% of which are singletons. 1.7% of the sample is held by the ten biggest clonotypes.

The receptor was isolated from a man between 70 and 80 years old with acute or convalescent COVID-19. The chain employs TRBV7-3 and TRBJ2-1, with a tentative D gene TRBD2 over 6 matching bases. The material sequenced was peripheral blood. Read as DNA, the sequence is TGTGCCAGCAGCTCTGGACTAAACTACAATGAGCAGTTCTTC. The resulting protein is CASSSGLNYNEQFF.